This TCR beta chain was recovered during a study of human T cells and chemical hapten exposure. Looking at the study overall: DPC at 0.01% went onto the upper back in patch tests, read at 6 days.

About this clonotype itself: Its antigen remains unknown.

The V segment lost 0 bases and the J segment 8 bases; nucleotides outside the gene matches: 6. The CDR3 is 13 residues long. Germline V gives CDR1 GTSNPN, CDR2 SVGIG (reference sequence). Sample time point: pre-sensitization, week 0. Regarding treatment: therapeutic diphenylcyclopropenone sensitization with weekly scalp DPC. Researchers sampled blood before each patch test went on. General study results and limits: Every donor had alopecia, and their immune response may therefore differ from healthy people's. Expanded TCRs made up significantly more big CDR3 similarity clusters than controls did.

Each CDR3 protein gets one entry after TCRdb re-called the RACE reads with MiXCR. This table has about 85,000 distinct CDR3 sequences, roughly 8.5% appearing once. The TCR was taken from a man aged 35 to 55 with alopecia areata. Some clones in this sample may be carry-over from other donors' samples. The rearrangement uses TRBV30 and TRBJ1-2, with TRBD1 identical over 7 bases. The starting material was whole blood, obtained in connection with sensitization to the hapten diphenylcyclopropenone (DPC). CDR3 sequence (DNA): TGTGCCTGGAGTGTACGACAGGGAATCGGCTACACCTTC. It specifies CAWSVRQGIGYTF.